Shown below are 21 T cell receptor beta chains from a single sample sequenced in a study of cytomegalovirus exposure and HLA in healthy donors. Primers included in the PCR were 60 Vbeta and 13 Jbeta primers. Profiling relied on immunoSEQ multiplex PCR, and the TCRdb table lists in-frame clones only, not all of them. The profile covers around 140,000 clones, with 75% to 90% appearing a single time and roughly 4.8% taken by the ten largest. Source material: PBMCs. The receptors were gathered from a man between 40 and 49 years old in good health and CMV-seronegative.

The DNA of the CDR3 is TGTGCCAGCAGCTTAGCGGAGGGGGGGCGCACCTATGGCTACACCTTC. This encodes CASSLAEGGRTYGYTF. The V and J genes are TRBV7-9 and TRBJ1-2, with D possibly being TRBD1 (6 bases). The CDR3 is 16 residues long. CDR1 and CDR2 from the germline V gene are SEHNR and FQNEAQ (reference sequence). The V and J ends lost 0 bases and 4 bases respectively, with 15 bases between them.

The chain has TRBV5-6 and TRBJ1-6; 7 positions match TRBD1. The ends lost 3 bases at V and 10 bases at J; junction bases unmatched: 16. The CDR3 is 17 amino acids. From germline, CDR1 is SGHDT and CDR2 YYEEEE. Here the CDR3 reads CASSSSAVGTVVSPLHF. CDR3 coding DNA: TGTGCCAGCAGCTCGAGCGCTGTAGGGACAGTAGTGTCACCCCTCCACTTT.

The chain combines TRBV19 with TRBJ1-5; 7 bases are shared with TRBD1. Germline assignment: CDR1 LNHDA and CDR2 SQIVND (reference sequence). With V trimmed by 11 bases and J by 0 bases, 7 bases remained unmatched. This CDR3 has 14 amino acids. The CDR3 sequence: CACRQGYSNQPQHF. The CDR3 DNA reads TGTGCCTGCCGACAGGGTTATAGCAATCAGCCCCAGCATTTT.

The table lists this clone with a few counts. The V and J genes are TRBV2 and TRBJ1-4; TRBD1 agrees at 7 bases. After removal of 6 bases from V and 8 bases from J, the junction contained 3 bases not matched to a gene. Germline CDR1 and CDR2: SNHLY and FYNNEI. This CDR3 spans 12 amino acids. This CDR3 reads CASSTGVEKLFF. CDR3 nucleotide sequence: TGTGCCAGCAGCACAGGGGTAGAAAAACTGTTTTTT.

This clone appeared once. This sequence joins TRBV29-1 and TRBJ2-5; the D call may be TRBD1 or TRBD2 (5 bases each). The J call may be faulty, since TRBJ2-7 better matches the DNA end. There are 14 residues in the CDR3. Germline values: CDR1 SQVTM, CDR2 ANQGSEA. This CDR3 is CSVTKWGLDYEQYF. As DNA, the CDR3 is TGCAGCGTCACCAAATGGGGGTTGGACTACGAGCAGTACTTC.

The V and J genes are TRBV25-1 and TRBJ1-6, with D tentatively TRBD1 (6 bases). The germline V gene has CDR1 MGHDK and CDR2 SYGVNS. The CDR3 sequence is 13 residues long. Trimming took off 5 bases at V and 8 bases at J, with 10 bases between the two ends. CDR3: CASSHYRDSPLHF. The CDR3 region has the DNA TGTGCCAGCAGTCACTACAGGGATTCACCCCTCCACTTT.

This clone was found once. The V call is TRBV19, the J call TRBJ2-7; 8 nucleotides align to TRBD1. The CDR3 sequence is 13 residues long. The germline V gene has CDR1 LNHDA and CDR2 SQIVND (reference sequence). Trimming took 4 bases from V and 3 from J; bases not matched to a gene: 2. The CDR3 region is CASSTGQDYEQYF. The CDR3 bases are TGTGCCAGTAGTACGGGACAGGACTACGAGCAGTACTTC.

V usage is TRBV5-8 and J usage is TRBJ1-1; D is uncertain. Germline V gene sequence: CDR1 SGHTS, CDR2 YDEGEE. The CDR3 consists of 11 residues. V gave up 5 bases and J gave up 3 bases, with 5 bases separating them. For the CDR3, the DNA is TGTGCCAGCAGTCAGTACACTGAAGCTTTCTTT. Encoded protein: CASSQYTEAFF.

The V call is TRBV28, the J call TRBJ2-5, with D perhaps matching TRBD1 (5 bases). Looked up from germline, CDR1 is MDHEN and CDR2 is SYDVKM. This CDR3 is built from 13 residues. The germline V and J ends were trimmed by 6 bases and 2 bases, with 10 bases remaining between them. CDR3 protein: CASSQGPQETQYF. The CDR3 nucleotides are TGTGCCAGCAGCCAGGGCCCTCAAGAGACCCAGTACTTC.

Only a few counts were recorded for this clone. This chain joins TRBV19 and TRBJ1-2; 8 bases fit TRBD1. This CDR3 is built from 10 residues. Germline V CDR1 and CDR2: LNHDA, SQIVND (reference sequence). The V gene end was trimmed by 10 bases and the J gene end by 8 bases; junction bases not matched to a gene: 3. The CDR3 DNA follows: TGTGCCACAGGACAGGGAGGCTACACCTTC. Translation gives CATGQGGYTF.

CDR3 sequence reads: CASSTDRGRTQYF. In DNA form, the CDR3 reads TGTGCCAGCAGTACCGACAGGGGTCGGACCCAGTACTTC. This chain joins TRBV27 and TRBJ2-5; 8 positions agree with TRBD1. Germline CDR1 and CDR2: MNHEY and SMNVEV (reference sequence). The CDR3 runs 13 residues. The V and J ends lost 5 bases and 7 bases, in that order; junction bases with no gene match: 6.

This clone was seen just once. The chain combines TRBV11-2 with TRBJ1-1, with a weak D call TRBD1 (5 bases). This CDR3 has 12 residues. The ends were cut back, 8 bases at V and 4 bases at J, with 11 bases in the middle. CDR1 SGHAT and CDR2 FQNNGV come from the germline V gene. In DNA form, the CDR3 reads TGTGCCAGCGTCCTAGGGGTCACTGAAGCTTTCTTT. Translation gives CASVLGVTEAFF.

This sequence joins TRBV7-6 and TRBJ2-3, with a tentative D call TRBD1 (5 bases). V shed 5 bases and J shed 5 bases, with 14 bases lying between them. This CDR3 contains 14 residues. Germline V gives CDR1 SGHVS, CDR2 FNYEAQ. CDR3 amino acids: CASSRSSGKDTQYF. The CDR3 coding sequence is TGTGCCAGCAGCCGATCCTCAGGGAAAGATACGCAGTATTTT.

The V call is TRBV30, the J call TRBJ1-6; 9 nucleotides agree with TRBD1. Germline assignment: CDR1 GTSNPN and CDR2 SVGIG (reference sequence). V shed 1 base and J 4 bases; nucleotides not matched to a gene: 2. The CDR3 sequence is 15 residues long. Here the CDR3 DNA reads TGTGCCTGGAGTGAGACAGGGGGGTATAATTCACCCCTCCACTTT. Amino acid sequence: CAWSETGGYNSPLHF. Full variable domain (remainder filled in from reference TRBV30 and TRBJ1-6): SQTIHQWPATLVQPVGSPLSLECTVEGTSNPNLYWYRQAAGRGLQLLFYSVGIGQISSEVPQNLSASRPQDRQFILSSKKLLLSDSGFYLCAWSETGGYNSPLHFGNGTRLTVT.

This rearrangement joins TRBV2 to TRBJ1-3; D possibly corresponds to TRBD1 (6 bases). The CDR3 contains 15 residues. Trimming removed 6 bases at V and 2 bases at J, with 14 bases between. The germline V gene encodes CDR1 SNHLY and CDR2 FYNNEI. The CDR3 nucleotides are TGTGCCAGCAGCGCACAGGGTACGGCTGGAAACACCATATATTTT. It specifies CASSAQGTAGNTIYF.

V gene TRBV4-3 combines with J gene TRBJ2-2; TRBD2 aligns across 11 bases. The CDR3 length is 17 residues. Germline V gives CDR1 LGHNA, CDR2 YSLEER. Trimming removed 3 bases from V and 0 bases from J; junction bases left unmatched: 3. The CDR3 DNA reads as TGCGCCAGCAGCCACGGACTAGCGGGTGCGAACACCGGGGAGCTGTTTTTT. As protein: CASSHGLAGANTGELFF.

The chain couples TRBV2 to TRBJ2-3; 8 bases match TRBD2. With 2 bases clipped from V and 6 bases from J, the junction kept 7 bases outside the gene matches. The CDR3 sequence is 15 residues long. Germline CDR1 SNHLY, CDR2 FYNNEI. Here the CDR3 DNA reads TGTGCCAGCAGTGAAATGTCAGCGGGGGCTGATACGCAGTATTTT. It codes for CASSEMSAGADTQYF.

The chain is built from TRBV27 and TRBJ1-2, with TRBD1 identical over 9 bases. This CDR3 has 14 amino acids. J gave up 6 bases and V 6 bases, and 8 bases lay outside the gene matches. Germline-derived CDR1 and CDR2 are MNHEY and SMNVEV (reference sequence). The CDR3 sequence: CASRYRTGGDGYTF. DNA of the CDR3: TGTGCCAGCAGATACAGAACAGGGGGCGATGGCTACACCTTC.

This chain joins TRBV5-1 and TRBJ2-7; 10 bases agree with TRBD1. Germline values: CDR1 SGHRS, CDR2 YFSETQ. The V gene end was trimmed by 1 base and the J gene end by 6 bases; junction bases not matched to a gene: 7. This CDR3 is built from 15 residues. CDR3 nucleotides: TGCGCCAGCAGCTTGAATAGGGACAGGGGAGTCGAGCAGTACTTC. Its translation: CASSLNRDRGVEQYF.

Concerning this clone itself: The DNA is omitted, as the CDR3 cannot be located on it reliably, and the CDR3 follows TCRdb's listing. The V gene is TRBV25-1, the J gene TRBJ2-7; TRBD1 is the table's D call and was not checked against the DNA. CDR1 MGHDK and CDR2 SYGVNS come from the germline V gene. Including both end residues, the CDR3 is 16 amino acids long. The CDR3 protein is CASSEITGGYTFEQYF.

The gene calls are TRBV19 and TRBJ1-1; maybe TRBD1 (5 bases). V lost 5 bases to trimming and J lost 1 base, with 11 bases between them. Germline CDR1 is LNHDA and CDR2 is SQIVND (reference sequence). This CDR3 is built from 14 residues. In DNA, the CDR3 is TGTGCCAGTAGTTACGGGACTTCGAACACTGAAGCTTTCTTT. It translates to CASSYGTSNTEAFF. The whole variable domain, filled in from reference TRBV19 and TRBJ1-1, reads DGGITQSPKYLFRKEGQNVTLSCEQNLNHDAMYWYRQDPGQGLRLIYYSQIVNDFQKGDIAEGYSVSREKKESFPLTVTSAQKNPTAFYLCASSYGTSNTEAFFGQGTRLTVV.